Below are 26 T cell receptor beta chains sequenced from a single sample in a study of T cell changes during pregnancy in multiple sclerosis (dated 2019 in TCRdb). The receptor library was made with the immunoSEQ multiplex PCR assay. TCRdb's version of the immuneACCESS table is confined to in-frame rearrangements and falls short of the full clone set. An unresolved V gene accounts for under half of the shortfall where checked; the remainder is of unknown origin. For this sample the table gives roughly 80,000 clones, of which roughly 94% were detected only once. Roughly 1.4% of the sample comes from the top ten. This specimen consisted of peripheral blood, obtained before pregnancy. These receptors originate from a female donor with multiple sclerosis, enrolled in a pregnancy study.

The chain links TRBV6-6 to TRBJ2-3, with 9 nucleotides matching TRBD2. V shed 10 bases, J shed 5 bases, and the junction held 4 bases outside the gene matches. This CDR3 is built from 12 residues. Germline CDR1 MNHNY, CDR2 SVGAGI (reference sequence). In nucleotides, the CDR3 is TGTGCCACTAGCGGGGCAGAAGATACGCAGTATTTT. It specifies CATSGAEDTQYF.

The chain is built from TRBV19 and TRBJ2-2, with D unclear. V was clipped by 0 bases and J by 4 bases, with 9 bases between them. Per the germline V gene, CDR1 is LNHDA and CDR2 is SQIVND (reference sequence). The CDR3 is 15 amino acids. The CDR3, as DNA: TGTGCCAGTAGTATAGAGGCAGCGATCACCGGGGAGCTGTTTTTT. This encodes CASSIEAAITGELFF.

This clone has a handful of counts. CDR3 DNA sequence: TGTGCCAGCAGCTTGGCCGCGGGGGGGTCCTACAATGAGCAGTTCTTC. Its protein product is CASSLAAGGSYNEQFF. The V call is TRBV5-4, the J call TRBJ2-1, with TRBD2 matching 9 bases. Germline CDR1 reads SGHNT; CDR2 reads YYREEE (reference sequence). CDR3 length: 16 amino acids. Trimming took 0 bases from V and 1 from J; bases not matched to a gene: 2.

This sequence joins TRBV5-4 and TRBJ1-1; D is ambiguous. CDR3 length: 15 amino acids. Trimming took 2 bases from V and 1 from J, leaving 12 bases between them. CDR1 and CDR2 from the germline V gene are SGHNT and YYREEE (reference sequence). The CDR3 DNA reads as TGTGCCAGCAGCTTTGATGAGGGTCCGAACACTGAAGCTTTCTTT. Amino acid sequence: CASSFDEGPNTEAFF.

The chain is built from TRBV6-6 and TRBJ1-2; the match to TRBD1 covers 11 bases. J was trimmed by 2 bases and V by 2 bases; bases with no gene match: 4. CDR3 length equals 16 residues. Germline CDR1 MNHNY, CDR2 SVGAGI (reference sequence). The DNA for the CDR3 is TGTGCCAGCAGTTACCCCGGGACAGGGGGAAACTATGGCTACACCTTC. This codes for CASSYPGTGGNYGYTF.

The rearrangement joins TRBV9 to TRBJ2-1; D might be TRBD2 (5 bases). The CDR3 contains 12 residues. CDR1 is SGDLS, CDR2 YYNGEE, per germline. V lost 3 bases and J lost 9, with 10 bases in between. The CDR3 here is CASSGGEGEQFF. For the CDR3, the DNA is TGTGCCAGCAGCGGGGGTGAGGGTGAGCAGTTCTTC.

The genes are TRBV6-5 and TRBJ2-7; a possible D gene is TRBD1 (6 bases). CDR3 length equals 14 residues. V was clipped by 0 bases and J by 1 base, with 7 bases between them. CDR1 and CDR2 from the germline V gene are MNHEY and SVGAGI. In DNA, the CDR3 is TGTGCCAGCAGTTACTCAGGGGGTTCCTACGAGCAGTACTTC. Its translation: CASSYSGGSYEQYF.

The CDR3 is CASNRGPGNTIYF. The CDR3 DNA is TGTGCCAGCAATAGGGGGCCTGGAAACACCATATATTTT. The V gene is TRBV14, the J gene TRBJ1-3; 7 bases fit TRBD1. The CDR3 runs to 13 residues. Trimming took 7 bases from V and 2 from J; bases not matched to a gene: 2. Looked up from germline, CDR1 is SGHDN and CDR2 is FVKESK.

This chain joins TRBV19 and TRBJ1-3; D may be TRBD1 (6 bases). The germline V gene has CDR1 LNHDA and CDR2 SQIVND (reference sequence). V lost 5 bases and J 3 bases, leaving 11 bases between the germline ends. The CDR3 extends over 14 amino acids. The CDR3 bases are TGTGCCAGTAGTCAAGGGACAAATGGAAACACCATATATTTT. It yields the protein CASSQGTNGNTIYF.

This clone has more than one count but fewer than ten. The CDR3 loop is CASSSTQGAGELFF. The CDR3 nucleotides are TGTGCCAGCAGTTCGACGCAGGGTGCCGGGGAGCTGTTTTTT. V and J are TRBV27 and TRBJ2-2; TRBD1 might be the D (5 bases). This CDR3 has 14 residues. V lost 4 bases to trimming and J lost 6 bases, with 12 bases between them. Germline V gives CDR1 MNHEY, CDR2 SMNVEV (reference sequence).

This clone was recorded once. The chain links TRBV30 to TRBJ1-5; D is perhaps TRBD1 (5 bases). V was pared by 5 bases and J by 2 bases, with 10 bases between. Germline CDR1 is GTSNPN and CDR2 is SVGIG (reference sequence). CDR3 length: 13 amino acids. CDR3 protein: CAWGGRGNQPQHF. The CDR3, as DNA: TGTGCCTGGGGGGGGAGGGGCAATCAGCCCCAGCATTTT.

The chain links TRBV13 to TRBJ1-5; D unclear. CDR3 length equals 15 residues. V shed 2 bases and J shed 1 base, with 9 bases lying between them. Germline CDR1 and CDR2: PRHDT and FYEKMQ (reference sequence). The CDR3 nucleotides are TGTGCCAGCAGCTTACGGGGTTCAAGCAATCAGCCCCAGCATTTT. It codes for CASSLRGSSNQPQHF.

The count of this clone is one. Here the CDR3 reads CASVKTQGSNQPQHF. The CDR3 bases are TGTGCCAGCGTTAAGACACAGGGCAGTAATCAGCCCCAGCATTTT. J is TRBJ1-5 and V is TRBV6-1, with a weak D call TRBD1 (6 bases). Trimming took 8 bases from V and 4 from J, leaving 18 bases between them. The CDR3 has 15 residues. CDR1 MNHNS and CDR2 SASEGT come from the germline V gene.

Turning to this clone: Mismatch with germline at one junction end may stem from a read error. CDR3 sequence reads: CASSLTSGDFDEQFF. The CDR3 nucleotides are TGTGCTAGCAGCCTTACTAGCGGGGATTTCGATGAGCAGTTCTTC. The J gene is TRBJ2-1, the V gene TRBV7-7, with TRBD2 matching over 10 bases. The CDR3 covers 15 residues. Germline loops: CDR1 SSHAT, CDR2 FNYEAQ (reference sequence).

The J gene is TRBJ1-1, the V gene TRBV5-6, with 9 nucleotides matching TRBD1. The CDR3 consists of 12 residues. CDR1 is SGHDT, CDR2 YYEEEE, per germline. After removal of 4 bases from V and 12 bases from J, the junction contained 7 bases not matched to a gene. The CDR3 protein is CASSGGTGRPFF. The CDR3 nucleotides are TGTGCCAGCAGCGGCGGGACAGGGAGACCTTTCTTT.

This chain joins TRBV7-9 and TRBJ1-4; the D is unclear. The V gene's germline CDR1 is SEHNR and CDR2 FQNEAQ (reference sequence). The CDR3 consists of 14 residues. Trimming removed 5 bases from V and 0 bases from J, with 7 bases in between. The CDR3 DNA reads as TGTGCCAGCAGCGGGCGGGCAACTAATGAAAAACTGTTTTTT. The encoded protein is CASSGRATNEKLFF.

The chain employs TRBV7-9 and TRBJ2-7; 9 bases agree with TRBD1. V was pared by 5 bases and J by 4 bases, with 3 bases of the junction left unmatched. The CDR3 extends over 13 amino acids. From germline, CDR1 is SEHNR and CDR2 FQNEAQ (reference sequence). The CDR3, as DNA: TGTGCCAGCAGCGGGACAGGGATGTACGAGCAGTACTTC. It specifies CASSGTGMYEQYF.

The V call is TRBV7-2, the J call TRBJ2-3, with TRBD2 identical over 8 bases. The germline CDR1 and CDR2 sequences are SGHTA and FQGNSA. The CDR3 runs to 14 residues. The V segment lost 5 bases and the J segment 6 bases; nucleotides outside the gene matches: 7. CDR3 nucleotide sequence: TGTGCCAGCAGCCCCAGACGGGGGGGTGATACGCAGTATTTT. Residues: CASSPRRGGDTQYF.

For this clone: Other DNA sequences of this sample code for an identical CDR3. CDR3 DNA sequence: TGCGCCAGCACCACCCAAGGAGGGAACACTGAAGCTTTCTTT. Translation: CASTTQGGNTEAFF. The chain couples TRBV5-1 to TRBJ1-1; D gene unclear. Trimming stripped 6 bases from V and 1 base from J, with 13 bases between. The CDR3 sequence is 14 residues long. CDR1 SGHRS and CDR2 YFSETQ come from the germline V gene.

The rearrangement uses TRBV9 and TRBJ1-4; no clear D. V was cut by 0 bases and J by 5 bases, with 17 bases left in between. Germline CDR1 reads SGDLS; CDR2 reads YYNGEE. The CDR3 runs 17 residues. Here the CDR3 DNA reads TGTGCCAGCAGCGTAGGGGATCTGAGGGAAAGGAATGAAAAACTGTTTTTT. Encoded protein: CASSVGDLRERNEKLFF.

The chain is built from TRBV4-1 and TRBJ2-1, with TRBD2 matching over 13 bases. Germline assignment: CDR1 MGHRA and CDR2 YSYEKL. The junction had 6 bases not matched to a gene; V was cut back by 3 bases and J by 10 bases. The CDR3 loop spans 15 amino acids. CDR3 sequence reads: CASSQGTSGVGEQFF. CDR3 in DNA: TGCGCCAGCAGCCAGGGGACTAGCGGGGTGGGAGAGCAGTTCTTC.

This chain uses TRBV7-3 with TRBJ1-5; D gene unclear. Germline loops: CDR1 SGHTA, CDR2 FQGTGA. CDR3 length: 13 amino acids. The V end lost 5 bases, the J end lost 4 bases, and 9 bases lay between the germline ends. The CDR3 nucleotides are TGTGCCAGCAGCCGCAGAAAAAATCAGCCCCAGCATTTT. It encodes CASSRRKNQPQHF.

The chain has TRBV11-2 and TRBJ1-1; TRBD1 agrees at 8 bases. Germline trimming cut 6 bases from V and 1 base from J; bases unmatched to any gene: 7. Germline CDR1 SGHAT, CDR2 FQNNGV. This CDR3 is 15 amino acids long. CDR3 region: CASRGTGHSNTEAFF. For the CDR3, the DNA is TGTGCCAGCAGGGGGACAGGCCACTCGAACACTGAAGCTTTCTTT.

The genes are TRBV7-2 and TRBJ2-3; 7 nucleotides match TRBD1. V lost 4 bases, J lost 2 bases, and 6 bases stayed unmatched. Germline V lookup: CDR1 SGHTA, CDR2 FQGNSA. The CDR3 is 15 residues long. CDR3 nucleotides: TGTGCCAGCAGCTCCTACAGGGGAATCACAGATACGCAGTATTTT. Amino acids: CASSSYRGITDTQYF. The whole variable domain, remainder taken from reference TRBV7-2 and TRBJ2-3, is GAGVSQSPSNKVTEKGKDVELRCDPISGHTALYWYRQSLGQGLEFLIYFQGNSAPDKSGLPSDRFSAERTGGSVSTLTIQRTQQEDSAVYLCASSSYRGITDTQYFGPGTRLTVL.

The genes are TRBV19 and TRBJ2-3, with 10 bases fitting TRBD1. Germline CDR1 is LNHDA and CDR2 is SQIVND (reference sequence). The V and J ends lost 6 bases and 4 bases, in that order; junction bases with no gene match: 7. The CDR3 runs to 15 residues. As DNA, the CDR3 is TGTGCCAGTAGGACCACCGGGACAGGGGCAGATACGCAGTATTTT. Translation: CASRTTGTGADTQYF.

The chain carries TRBV15 and TRBJ1-5; D unclear. Germline V gives CDR1 LNHNV, CDR2 YYDKDF (reference sequence). This CDR3 region has 14 residues. V dropped 0 bases and J dropped 0 bases, with 3 bases sitting between them. CDR3 bases: TGTGCCACCAGCAGAGATCGTAGCAATCAGCCCCAGCATTTT. It translates to CATSRDRSNQPQHF.